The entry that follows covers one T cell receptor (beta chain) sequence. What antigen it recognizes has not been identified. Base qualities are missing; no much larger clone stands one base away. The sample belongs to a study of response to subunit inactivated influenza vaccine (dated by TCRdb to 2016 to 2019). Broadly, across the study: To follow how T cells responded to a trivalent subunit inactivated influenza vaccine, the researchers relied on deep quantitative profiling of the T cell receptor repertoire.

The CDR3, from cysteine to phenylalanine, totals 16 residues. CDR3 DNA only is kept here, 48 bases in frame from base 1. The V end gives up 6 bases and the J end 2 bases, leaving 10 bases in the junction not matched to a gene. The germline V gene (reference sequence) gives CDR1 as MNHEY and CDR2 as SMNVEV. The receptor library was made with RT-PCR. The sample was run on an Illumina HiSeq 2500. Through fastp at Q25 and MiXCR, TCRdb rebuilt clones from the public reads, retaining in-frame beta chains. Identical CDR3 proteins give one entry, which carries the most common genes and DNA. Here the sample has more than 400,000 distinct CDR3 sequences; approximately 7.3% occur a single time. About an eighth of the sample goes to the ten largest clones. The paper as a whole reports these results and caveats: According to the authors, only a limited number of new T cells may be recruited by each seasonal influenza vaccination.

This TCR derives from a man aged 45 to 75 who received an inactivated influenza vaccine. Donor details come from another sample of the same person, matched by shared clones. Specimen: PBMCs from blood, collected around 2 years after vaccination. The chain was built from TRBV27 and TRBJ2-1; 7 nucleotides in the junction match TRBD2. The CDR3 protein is CASRGVGGAPYNEQFF. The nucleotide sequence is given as TGTGCCAGCAGGGGGGTGGGAGGGGCGCCCTACAATGAGCAGTTCTTC.